These T cell receptor beta chains were read from a single sample in a study of CD8 T cells in Susac syndrome. One entry per CDR3 protein, called by TCRdb with MiXCR from the immunoSEQ multiplex PCR reads. The table has roughly 250,000 distinct CDR3 sequences, almost 97% seen once. The material sequenced was CD4+ T cells from PBMCs. The receptor source for this set is a human donor with Susac syndrome. CDR3s include the opening cysteine and the closing phenylalanine or tryptophan. D genes are given only for firm matches. Clone size is stated in some rows and not others, as once, few, many or a class when expanded.

j_call clone_size v_call d_call cdr3_nt cdr3_aa
TRBJ1-1 . TRBV7-9 TRBD1 TGTGCCAGCAGCTCCTGGACAGGTGGGAACACTGAAGCTTTCTTT CASSSWTGGNTEAFF
TRBJ2-1 . TRBV3-1 TRBD2 TGTGCCAGCAGCCAAGTCGCGGGAGCCCCTATATGGGAGCAGTTCTTC CASSQVAGAPIWEQFF
TRBJ2-7 . TRBV18 . TGTGCCAGCTCACCACCCGGACACGGCACCTACGAGCAGTACTTC CASSPPGHGTYEQYF
TRBJ2-7 . TRBV20-1 . TGCAGTGCTAGACCGGGACTGAGCTCCTACGAGCAGTACTTC CSARPGLSSYEQYF
TRBJ2-5 . TRBV2 . TGTGCCTCCTCATGGGAAGAGACCCAGTACTTC CASSWEETQYF
TRBJ2-1 . TRBV20-1 . TGCAGTGCTAGAGAATCGGGCCGCGCGTCGGTCTTC CSARESGRASVF
TRBJ2-1 . TRBV14 TRBD2 TGTGCCAGCAGCCCTGGGGGGACTAGCGGTAATGAGCAGTTCTTC CASSPGGTSGNEQFF
TRBJ2-7 . TRBV21-1 . TGTGCCAGCAGCAAAGGGAGGGGTTTCCACTACGAGCAGTACTTC CASSKGRGFHYEQYF
TRBJ2-1 once TRBV24-1 . TGTGCCACCAGTGCACTCGGGGAGGACAATGAGCAGTTCTTC CATSALGEDNEQFF
TRBJ2-1 . TRBV18 . TGTGCCAGCCATGGGGAGCGCAATGAGCAGTTCTTC CASHGERNEQFF
TRBJ2-5 . TRBV10-3 . TGTGCCATCAGGCTAGGGGTCCAAGAGACCCAGTACTTC CAIRLGVQETQYF
TRBJ1-3 . TRBV3-1 . TGTGCCAGCAGCCTGTCAACAGGAATCTCTGGAAACACCATATATTTT CASSLSTGISGNTIYF
TRBJ1-2 . TRBV4-1 . TGCGCCAGCAGCCAAGCCTCCATCGGGAAAGGGAACTATGGCTACACCTTC CASSQASIGKGNYGYTF
TRBJ1-1 . TRBV28 . TGTGCCAGTGTGGCTCAGGTTAACACTGAAGCTTTCTTT CASVAQVNTEAFF
TRBJ2-1 once TRBV28 . TGTGCCAGCAGTTTAGGGGGAGTACTCTACAATGAGCAGTTCTTC CASSLGGVLYNEQFF
TRBJ2-5 . TRBV21-1 . TGTGCCAGCAGCAAAGTGGTCGGTGGGACCCAGTACTTC CASSKVVGGTQYF
TRBJ1-3 . TRBV30 . TGTGCCTGGAGTGGATTCTCTGGAGCCTCTGGAAACACCATATATTTT CAWSGFSGASGNTIYF
TRBJ2-1 . TRBV20-1 TRBD2 TGCAGTGCTATGGGAGTAGCTGGCGGGAGTAAAAGTGAGCAGTTCTTC CSAMGVAGGSKSEQFF
TRBJ1-4 . TRBV5-6 . TGTGCCAGCAGCAACTACAGCCCAAATGAAAAACTGTTTTTT CASSNYSPNEKLFF
TRBJ2-2 . TRBV6-5 . TGTGCCAGCAGTTACTACAGGGTTGGCGGAGAACGCACCGGGGAGCTGTTTTTT CASSYYRVGGERTGELFF
TRBJ2-7 . TRBV15 TRBD1 TGTGCCACCAGCAGAGGGGGGACAGGGACCTACGAGCAGTACTTC CATSRGGTGTYEQYF
TRBJ2-3 . TRBV24-1 . TGTGCCACCAGTGATTTTAGGACTCAATCGGTAGGCCGGGCAGATACGCAGTATTTT CATSDFRTQSVGRADTQYF
TRBJ2-7 . TRBV4-2 TRBD1 TGTGCCAGCAGCCAAGGACAGGGCCCCTTATACGAGCAGTACTTC CASSQGQGPLYEQYF
TRBJ2-4 . TRBV2 . TGTGCCAGTTGGCTAGCCAAAAACATTCAGTACTTC CASWLAKNIQYF
TRBJ1-1 . TRBV20-1 TRBD1 TGCAGTGCCATTCCCGACAGGGCGACGAACGGGGCTTTCTTT CSAIPDRATNGAFF
TRBJ2-1 once TRBV24-1 . TGTGCCACCAGTGATTCGAGCCTCAATGAGCAGTTCTTC CATSDSSLNEQFF
TRBJ1-5 . TRBV20-1 . TGCAGTGGAGTGGGGGGCAGAGGTCAGCCCCAGCATTTT CSGVGGRGQPQHF
TRBJ2-1 . TRBV11-2 . TGTGCCAGCAGCTTAGATACCTTGAGGTTCTTC CASSLDTLRFF
TRBJ2-2 . TRBV15 . TGTGCCACCAGCAGACACACCGAACGAGTCGGGGAGCTGTTTTTT CATSRHTERVGELFF
TRBJ1-2 once TRBV20-1 TRBD1 TGCAGTGCTAACAGGGGCGGCTATGGCTACACCTTC CSANRGGYGYTF
TRBJ2-5 . TRBV18 . TGTGCCAGCTCACCACCGGACGAGACCCAGTACTTC CASSPPDETQYF
TRBJ2-7 . TRBV21-1 . TGTGCCAGCAGCAAAGCGTCTAGCGCAACCTACGAGCAGTACTTC CASSKASSATYEQYF
TRBJ2-1 . TRBV30 TRBD2 TGTGCCGCCCCATCAATGGGGTTAGCGGGAGGCAATGAGCAGTTCTTC CAAPSMGLAGGNEQFF
TRBJ1-1 . TRBV18 . TGTGCCAGCTCACCTAACACTGAAGCTTTCTTT CASSPNTEAFF
TRBJ1-1 . TRBV14 . TGTGCCAGCAGCCGCCCGGGACACCAGAACACTGAAGCTTTCTTT CASSRPGHQNTEAFF
TRBJ2-5 . TRBV30 . TGTGCCTGGAGTAACCGGGACTCCGGGACCCAGTACTTC CAWSNRDSGTQYF
TRBJ2-7 . TRBV29-1 TRBD2 TGCAGCGTTGAAGGGACTAGCGGGAGCTCCTACGAGCAGTACTTC CSVEGTSGSSYEQYF
TRBJ1-2 . TRBV30 TRBD1 TGTGCCTGGAGTGTACGAAGACAGGGGGCCTATGGCTACACCTTC CAWSVRRQGAYGYTF
TRBJ2-3 . TRBV20-1 TRBD2 TGCAGTGCTAACGCTCAGCGGGAGATGGGGGCAGATACGCAGTATTTT CSANAQREMGADTQYF
TRBJ2-5 . TRBV9 . TGTGCCAGCGGAAGGGGAGAGATCCAAGAGACCCAGTACTTC CASGRGEIQETQYF
TRBJ2-2 . TRBV20-1 . TGCAGTGCTAGAGAGAATATTGTTGGGGAGCTGTTTTTT CSARENIVGELFF
TRBJ2-7 . TRBV20-1 . TGCAGTGCTGAAGGGACGGCGGGCGAGCAGTACTTC CSAEGTAGEQYF
TRBJ2-1 . TRBV9 . TGTGCCAGCAGCGCCCGGAGGGCCCTAGGCAGGGATGAGCAGTTCTTC CASSARRALGRDEQFF
TRBJ1-2 once TRBV29-1 . TGCAGCGTTGAAGAGGGGGTGGTTTATGGCTACACCTTC CSVEEGVVYGYTF
TRBJ2-7 . TRBV30 . TGTGCCTGGAGTAACAGCGGGCCCCCCTCCTACGAGCAGTACTTC CAWSNSGPPSYEQYF
TRBJ1-5 . TRBV20-1 . TGCAGTGCTAGAGCGGGCGTCTTAGCGGATCAGCCCCAGCATTTT CSARAGVLADQPQHF
TRBJ2-6 . TRBV19 . TGTGCCAGTAGTGCCCGAGTCTTTACTGGGGCCAACGTCCTGACTTTC CASSARVFTGANVLTF
TRBJ1-4 once TRBV4-1 TRBD1 TGCGCCAGCAGCCAAGGAGTCGGGACAGGGCCTGAAAAACTGTTTTTT CASSQGVGTGPEKLFF
TRBJ2-4 . TRBV15 TRBD2 TGTGCCACCAGCAGAGGAGAGCGGGACGTACAGTACTTC CATSRGERDVQYF
TRBJ1-1 . TRBV5-1 TRBD1 TGCGCCAGCACCTTAAGACAGGGAAACACTGAAGCTTTCTTT CASTLRQGNTEAFF
TRBJ1-5 . TRBV27 . TGTGCCAGCAGTCCGTTCGACGGGATTAGCAATCAGCCCCAGCATTTT CASSPFDGISNQPQHF
TRBJ2-7 . TRBV20-1 TRBD1 TGCAGTGCCCGCAGCTACGGACAGGGGGGAACCGAGCAGTACTTC CSARSYGQGGTEQYF